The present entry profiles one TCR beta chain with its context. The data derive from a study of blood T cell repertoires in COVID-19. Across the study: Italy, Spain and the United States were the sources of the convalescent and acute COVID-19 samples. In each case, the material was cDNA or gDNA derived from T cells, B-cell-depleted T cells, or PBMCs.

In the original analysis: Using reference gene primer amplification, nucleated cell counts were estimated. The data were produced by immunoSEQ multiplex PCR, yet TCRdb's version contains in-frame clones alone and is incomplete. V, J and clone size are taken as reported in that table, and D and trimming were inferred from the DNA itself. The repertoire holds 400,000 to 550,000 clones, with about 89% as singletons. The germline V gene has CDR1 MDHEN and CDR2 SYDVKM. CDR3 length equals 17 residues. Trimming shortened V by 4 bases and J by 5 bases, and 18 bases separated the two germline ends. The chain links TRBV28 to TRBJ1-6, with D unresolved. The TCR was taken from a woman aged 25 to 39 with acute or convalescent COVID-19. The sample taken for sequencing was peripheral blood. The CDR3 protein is CASSSRVLYTHNSPLHF. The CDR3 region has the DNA TGTGCCAGCAGTTCGAGGGTTCTTTATACCCATAATTCACCCCTCCACTTT.